The 27 T cell receptor beta chains below come from one sample, sequenced in a study of control samples from healthy donors and cancer patients. Data came from immunoSEQ multiplex PCR; TCRdb stores just in-frame clones and leaves some out. The listing records some 180,000 clones. Specimen: blood. These receptors were taken from a woman aged 30 to 39 in good health.

The chain uses TRBV30 and TRBJ1-5, with D possibly matching TRBD1 (5 bases). The CDR3 totals 14 residues. Germline V gene lookup returns CDR1 GTSNPN and CDR2 SVGIG (reference sequence). V lost 1 base, J lost 4 bases, and 11 bases lay in between. The CDR3 DNA is TGTGCCTGGAGTGGAGCACGGGGGAATCAGCCCCAGCATTTT. This translates into CAWSGARGNQPQHF.

This rearrangement joins TRBV2 to TRBJ2-1, with TRBD2 matching over 12 bases. The germline V gene has CDR1 SNHLY and CDR2 FYNNEI. V trimming: 6 bases; J trimming: 8 bases; junction bases outside the gene matches: 11. CDR3 length equals 16 residues. The CDR3 bases are TGTGCCAGCAGGTCAGGACTAGCGGGGCCCGGGGATGAGCAGTTCTTC. As protein: CASRSGLAGPGDEQFF.

J is TRBJ1-5 and V is TRBV2; 7 bases agree with TRBD1. V trimming: 4 bases; J trimming: 6 bases; junction bases outside the gene matches: 6. CDR1 is SNHLY, CDR2 FYNNEI, per germline. The CDR3 has 14 amino acids. The CDR3: CASSGDRLRQPQHF. CDR3 nucleotides: TGTGCCAGCAGTGGGGACAGATTGCGTCAGCCCCAGCATTTT.

The chain is built from TRBV7-9 and TRBJ2-7, with D tentatively TRBD2 (5 bases). The V gene lost 5 bases and the J gene lost 4 bases, with 24 bases spanning the gap. The CDR3 covers 17 residues. The V gene's germline CDR1 is SEHNR and CDR2 FQNEAQ (reference sequence). CDR3 in DNA: TGTGCCAGCAGCGATAGACGGGCAGGCGTCGGGATATACGAGCAGTACTTC. Its translation: CASSDRRAGVGIYEQYF.

The chain has TRBV3-1 (or the pseudogene TRBV3-2) and TRBJ1-3; D may be TRBD1 (6 bases). The CDR3 is 16 amino acids. V dropped 1 base and J dropped 4 bases, with 14 bases sitting between them. The germline gives CDR1 LGHDT, CDR2 YNNKEL (reference sequence). DNA of the CDR3: TGTGCCAGCAGCCAAGTACAGGGATCCTCGGGAAACACCATATATTTT. Translating it yields CASSQVQGSSGNTIYF.

The chain carries TRBV5-1 and TRBJ2-3, with 11 bases matching TRBD2. V trimming: 4 bases; J trimming: 6 bases; junction bases outside the gene matches: 13. The CDR3 is made up of 17 amino acids. Germline V CDR1 and CDR2: SGHRS, YFSETQ. CDR3 region: CASSGGSGGAGTDTQYF. The CDR3 DNA follows: TGCGCCAGCAGCGGAGGTAGCGGGGGGGCTGGGACCGATACGCAGTATTTT. The full variable domain, its missing parts supplied by reference TRBV5-1 and TRBJ2-3, is KAGVTQTPRYLIKTRGQQVTLSCSPISGHRSVSWYQQTPGQGLQFLFEYFSETQRNKGNFPGRFSGRQFSNSRSEMNVSTLELGDSALYLCASSGGSGGAGTDTQYFGPGTRLTVL.

The rearrangement links TRBV5-1 to TRBJ1-2; 9 positions agree with TRBD1. Germline-derived CDR1 and CDR2 are SGHRS and YFSETQ. The V segment lost 1 base and the J segment 2 bases; nucleotides outside the gene matches: 9. The CDR3 runs 17 residues. The CDR3 is CASSLRAPGQGNYGYTF. DNA of the CDR3: TGCGCCAGCAGCTTGAGGGCACCGGGACAGGGAAACTATGGCTACACCTTC.

The chain carries TRBV4-3 and TRBJ2-7; D not resolved. The CDR3 has 16 residues. Trimming cost V 0 bases and J 6 bases, with 18 bases left between them. CDR1 and CDR2 (germline): LGHNA, YSLEER. In DNA, the CDR3 is TGCGCCAGCAGCCAAGATCTCAGGACCATACCAGGCGAGCAGTACTTC. It specifies CASSQDLRTIPGEQYF.

This chain uses TRBV27 with TRBJ1-2, with a tentative D call TRBD1 (6 bases). The CDR3 is 13 residues long. Germline V CDR1 and CDR2: MNHEY, SMNVEV (reference sequence). The germline V and J ends were trimmed by 6 bases and 2 bases, with 10 bases remaining between them. The CDR3 coding sequence is TGTGCCAGCAGGCGGACAGCAAACTATGGCTACACCTTC. It translates to CASRRTANYGYTF.

The V call is TRBV7-2, the J call TRBJ1-5; perhaps TRBD1 as D (6 bases). Germline V CDR1 and CDR2: SGHTA, FQGNSA. The CDR3 runs 16 residues. Trimming left V 0 bases short and J 6 bases short, with 15 bases between. This chain's CDR3 is CASSLASGGPGQPQHF. The CDR3 DNA reads as TGTGCCAGCAGCTTAGCAAGCGGGGGGCCGGGTCAGCCCCAGCATTTT.

The V and J genes are TRBV7-3 and TRBJ2-7, with 7 bases aligning to TRBD1. Germline V lookup: CDR1 SGHTA, CDR2 FQGTGA. The CDR3 runs to 13 residues. The V and J ends lost 5 bases and 2 bases, in that order; junction bases with no gene match: 3. The CDR3 DNA follows: TGTGCCAGCAGCCTAGGGACAGCCTACGAGCAGTACTTC. It encodes CASSLGTAYEQYF.

The V gene is TRBV5-1, the J gene TRBJ1-4; tentatively, D is TRBD1 (5 bases). In germline, CDR1 is SGHRS, CDR2 YFSETQ. The CDR3 is made up of 16 amino acids. Between the trimmed V and J ends, which lost 4 bases and 0 bases, there was a span of 13 bases. The CDR3 loop is CASSPGTFATNEKLFF. The CDR3 coding sequence is TGCGCCAGCAGCCCCGGGACCTTTGCAACTAATGAAAAACTGTTTTTT.

The chain carries TRBV12-3 or TRBV12-4 and TRBJ1-5, with TRBD1 as a possible D gene (6 bases). Trimming left V 7 bases short and J 7 bases short, with 11 bases between. The CDR3 covers 12 residues. CDR3 nucleotide sequence: TGTGCCAGCAATTTGCAGGGGCAGCCCCAGCATTTT. Protein product: CASNLQGQPQHF.

This chain uses TRBV5-4 with TRBJ1-1; no clear D gene. V lost 0 bases and J 0 bases, leaving 9 bases between the germline ends. Looked up from germline, CDR1 is SGHNT and CDR2 is YYREEE (reference sequence). This CDR3 comprises 15 residues. CDR3 loop: CASSLEGWVNTEAFF. In nucleotides, the CDR3 is TGTGCCAGCAGCTTGGAGGGCTGGGTGAACACTGAAGCTTTCTTT. Filled out from reference TRBV5-4 and TRBJ1-1, the complete variable domain reads ETGVTQSPTHLIKTRGQQVTLRCSSQSGHNTVSWYQQALGQGPQFIFQYYREEENGRGNFPPRFSGLQFPNYSSELNVNALELDDSALYLCASSLEGWVNTEAFFGQGTRLTVV.

This chain connects TRBV3-1 (or the pseudogene TRBV3-2) to TRBJ1-2; possibly TRBD1 for D (6 bases). V was pared by 0 bases and J by 8 bases, with 13 bases between. The CDR3 runs 14 residues. Germline V lookup: CDR1 LGHDT, CDR2 YNNKEL (reference sequence). CDR3 coding DNA: TGTGCCAGCAGCCAAGAAGGGGGTAATAGCGGCTACACCTTC. Its protein product is CASSQEGGNSGYTF.

This chain joins TRBV7-2 and TRBJ2-5; TRBD1 or TRBD2 may be the D gene (6 bases each). The V gene's germline CDR1 is SGHTA and CDR2 FQGNSA. The CDR3 runs 17 residues. Trimming pared 0 bases from V and 3 bases from J, leaving 17 bases between. CDR3 residues: CASSLALKGGREETQYF. In DNA form, the CDR3 reads TGTGCCAGCAGCTTAGCGCTAAAGGGGGGCAGGGAAGAGACCCAGTACTTC.

The chain joins TRBV6-5 to TRBJ1-1; 8 nucleotides agree with TRBD1. The V gene end was trimmed by 4 bases and the J gene end by 11 bases; junction bases not matched to a gene: 12. The CDR3 is 14 amino acids. Germline V CDR1 and CDR2: MNHEY, SVGAGI. The DNA of the CDR3 is TGTGCCAGCAGTTCGGCCGGGACAGGCTTTGGGGCTTTCTTT. This translates into CASSSAGTGFGAFF.

V usage is TRBV28 and J usage is TRBJ2-7, with 10 bases fitting TRBD2. The CDR3 length is 12 residues. CDR1 and CDR2 from the germline V gene are MDHEN and SYDVKM. The DNA for the CDR3 is TGTGCGAGCGGGAGGGGAGCGGGGGGAGCGTACTTC. The encoded protein is CASGRGAGGAYF.

The V and J genes are TRBV28 and TRBJ1-3; D is undetermined. Germline loops: CDR1 MDHEN, CDR2 SYDVKM. Between the trimmed V and J ends, which lost 5 bases and 0 bases, there was a span of 11 bases. This CDR3 spans 15 amino acids. The CDR3 region is CASSPGPPSGNTIYF. CDR3 DNA sequence: TGTGCCAGCAGTCCCGGGCCTCCCTCTGGAAACACCATATATTTT. The variable domain in full, completed from reference TRBV28 and TRBJ1-3, reads DVKVTQSSRYLVKRTGEKVFLECVQDMDHENMFWYRQDPGLGLRLIYFSYDVKMKEKGDIPEGYSVSREKKERFSLILESASTNQTSMYLCASSPGPPSGNTIYFGEGSWLTVV.

This chain connects TRBV10-3 to TRBJ1-1, with no clear D. The CDR3 runs to 14 residues. The V gene lost 5 bases and the J gene lost 0 bases, with 10 bases spanning the gap. The germline V gene has CDR1 ENHRY and CDR2 SYGVKD. The CDR3 spells CAISPPLMNTEAFF. The CDR3 bases are TGTGCCATCAGTCCCCCTCTCATGAACACTGAAGCTTTCTTT.

V gene TRBV5-1 combines with J gene TRBJ2-5; D is perhaps TRBD1 or TRBD2 (5 bases each). CDR1 is SGHRS and CDR2 is YFSETQ in the germline V gene. The ends were cut back, 4 bases at V and 5 bases at J, with 15 bases in the middle. CDR3 length: 14 amino acids. The CDR3 nucleotides read TGCGCCAGCAGCACCGGGACCTTTCCGGAGACCCAGTACTTC. This sequence encodes CASSTGTFPETQYF.

This rearrangement joins TRBV6-5 to TRBJ1-5; D unresolved. Germline CDR1 and CDR2: MNHEY and SVGAGI. V shed 8 bases and J shed 7 bases, with 9 bases lying between them. The CDR3 is 11 amino acids. CDR3 protein: CASGGRQPQHF. The DNA for the CDR3 is TGTGCCAGCGGAGGGCGGCAGCCCCAGCATTTT.

About this clone: Other DNA sequences in this specimen translate into the identical CDR3. The chain joins TRBV28 to TRBJ1-2, with D possibly TRBD1 on 5 matching bases. The CDR3 has 12 amino acids. Germline CDR1 is MDHEN and CDR2 is SYDVKM. V lost 5 bases and J 4 bases, leaving 8 bases between the germline ends. CDR3 DNA: TGTGCCAGCAGTGGGACGGTCTATGGCTACACCTTC. It is translated as CASSGTVYGYTF.

V gene TRBV30 combines with J gene TRBJ2-1; TRBD1 matches at 7 bases. Per the germline V gene, CDR1 is GTSNPN and CDR2 is SVGIG (reference sequence). Losses at the gene ends were 2 bases for V and 14 bases for J; bases not matched to a gene: 9. The CDR3 covers 12 residues. CDR3 nucleotide sequence: TGTGCCTGGAGTCCCATCACCGGGACAGAGTTCTTC. It codes for CAWSPITGTEFF.

The chain employs TRBV6-5 and TRBJ2-7; either TRBD1 or TRBD2 may supply D (5 bases each). The germline gives CDR1 MNHEY, CDR2 SVGAGI. V was cut by 6 bases and J by 6 bases, with 6 bases left in between. This CDR3 comprises 10 residues. CDR3 nucleotide sequence: TGTGCCAGCAGGAGGGGCGAGCAGTACTTC. It encodes CASRRGEQYF.

The chain uses TRBV30 and TRBJ1-3; 9 bases map to TRBD1. Germline values: CDR1 GTSNPN, CDR2 SVGIG (reference sequence). The CDR3 totals 15 residues. V shed 2 bases and J 2 bases; nucleotides not matched to a gene: 4. CDR3 sequence: CAWSTWTGAGNTIYF. CDR3 nucleotide sequence: TGTGCCTGGAGTACTTGGACAGGGGCTGGAAACACCATATATTTT.

The chain recombines TRBV4-1 with TRBJ2-1, with 10 bases identical to TRBD1. The CDR3 is 16 residues long. CDR1 is MGHRA and CDR2 is YSYEKL in the germline V gene. Trimming removed 0 bases from V and 6 bases from J; junction bases left unmatched: 5. The CDR3 reads CASSQDEDRGSNEQFF. DNA of the CDR3: TGCGCCAGCAGCCAAGATGAGGACAGGGGGAGCAATGAGCAGTTCTTC.